These T cell receptor beta chains were read from a single sample in a study of T cell changes during pregnancy in multiple sclerosis. Clones were sequenced by immunoSEQ multiplex PCR, and TCRdb holds only the in-frame ones, with some missing. The sample yields about 110,000 clones, 80% to 95% seen once. This specimen consisted of peripheral blood, obtained after pregnancy. These receptors were collected from a female donor with multiple sclerosis, enrolled in a pregnancy study. CDR3s include the opening cysteine and the closing phenylalanine or tryptophan. A D gene is named only where the DNA matches it firmly. Not all rows give a size; the values are once, few, many and, for expanded clones, a class.

TRBV15	once	TRBJ1-1	TRBD1	TGTGCCACCGGGGGTAACAGGGGAATCGGAGCTTTCTTT	CATGGNRGIGAFF
TRBV25-1	few	TRBJ1-4	-	TGTGCCAGCAGTGCTACAGGGCGGAATGAAAAACTGTTTTTT	CASSATGRNEKLFF
TRBV5-1	-	TRBJ2-3	TRBD1	TGCGCCAGCAGCTCTGGACAGGGAGGTCCCGTGGCCCCAGATACGCAGTATTTT	CASSSGQGGPVAPDTQYF
TRBV9	-	TRBJ2-1	TRBD2	TGTGCCAGCAGCGTAGGAGCGGGGGTAATCAATGAGCAGTTCTTC	CASSVGAGVINEQFF
TRBV27	-	TRBJ2-6	-	TGTGCCAGCAGCCTTAGCTCTGGGGCCAACGTCCTGACTTTC	CASSLSSGANVLTF
TRBV30	-	TRBJ1-2	-	TGTGCCTGGACAGGTACATCTAACTATGGCTACACCTTC	CAWTGTSNYGYTF
TRBV11-2	-	TRBJ2-7	TRBD2	TGTGCCAGCAGCTTAGGAGCGGGGGAGCAGTACTTC	CASSLGAGEQYF
TRBV27	-	TRBJ2-4	-	TGTGCCAGCAGTTTCGCGGGGTACCCACCCCCCGCCAAAAACATTCAGTACTTC	CASSFAGYPPPAKNIQYF
TRBV7-9	-	TRBJ2-7	TRBD1	TGTGCCAGCAGCTCCGGGACAGAAGATTACGAGCAGTACTTC	CASSSGTEDYEQYF
TRBV9	-	TRBJ2-7	TRBD2	TGTGCCAGCAGCCCGGGGGGGTGGGGACGCCGAACCTACGAGCAGTACTTC	CASSPGGWGRRTYEQYF
TRBV9	-	TRBJ1-1	TRBD1	TGTGCCAGCAGCCTTCGACAGGGGCTGAACACTGAAGCTTTCTTT	CASSLRQGLNTEAFF
TRBV18	-	TRBJ2-3	-	TGTGCCAGCTCACCAACAGGGCTAAACACAGATACGCAGTATTTT	CASSPTGLNTDTQYF
TRBV4-1	-	TRBJ1-6	-	TGCGCCAGCAGCCAAGGAGGGGGGGACCGTTATTCACCCCTCCACTTT	CASSQGGGDRYSPLHF
TRBV10-1	-	TRBJ2-3	TRBD2	TGCGCCAGCAGTGAGGGGCTAGCGGGAGGATCCGATACGCAGTATTTT	CASSEGLAGGSDTQYF